The 17 T cell receptor beta chains below come from one sample, sequenced in a study of patients and donors after allogeneic stem cell transplantation. Via MiXCR, TCRdb re-called the RT-PCR reads, giving one row per CDR3 protein. The repertoire includes approximately 200,000 distinct CDR3 sequences, roughly 38% of them detected once, and around a tenth sits in the top ten. Specimen: blood, either unsorted or a sorted T cell fraction (not recorded which). These receptors were obtained from a human donor who was either an allogeneic HSCT recipient or a stem cell or donor lymphocyte infusion donor (not recorded which). It is not recorded whose cells these are; they may come from a transplant donor.

The J gene is TRBJ1-6, the V gene TRBV12-3 or TRBV12-4; possible D gene TRBD1, 6 bases. The CDR3 contains 16 residues. Trimming left V 4 bases short and J 3 bases short, with 13 bases between. This CDR3 reads CASSSPQGIYNSPLHF. For the CDR3, the DNA is TGTGCCAGCAGTTCCCCACAGGGAATCTATAATTCACCCCTCCACTTT.

The chain recombines TRBV10-3 with TRBJ1-2, with 7 bases lining up with TRBD1. J was trimmed by 6 bases and V by 10 bases; bases with no gene match: 8. The length of the CDR3 is 12 residues. The germline V gene encodes CDR1 ENHRY and CDR2 SYGVKD. CDR3 DNA sequence: TGTGCCAGCGAGACAGGGTGGCATGGCTACACCTTC. Translation gives CASETGWHGYTF.

This clonotype has a handful of counts. The rearrangement joins TRBV12-3 or TRBV12-4 to TRBJ1-1; perhaps TRBD1 as D (6 bases). CDR3 length equals 13 residues. V gave up 6 bases and J gave up 6 bases, with 14 bases separating them. The CDR3, as DNA: TGTGCCAGCAGCCCAACCTACAGGGCTGAAGCTTTCTTT. Translated: CASSPTYRAEAFF.

The genes are TRBV12-3 or TRBV12-4 and TRBJ2-1, with 11 nucleotides matching TRBD2. Germline trimming cut 2 bases from V and 9 bases from J; bases unmatched to any gene: 3. The CDR3 runs 14 residues. CDR3 loop: CASSLMGLAAEQFF. DNA for the CDR3: TGTGCCAGCAGTTTAATGGGACTAGCGGCTGAGCAGTTCTTC.

This clonotype was counted ten times or more. The chain links TRBV10-3 to TRBJ1-1; a possible D gene is TRBD1 (6 bases). The CDR3 consists of 13 residues. CDR1 is ENHRY and CDR2 is SYGVKD in the germline V gene. The V and J ends lost 5 bases and 5 bases respectively, with 12 bases between them. The CDR3 DNA reads TGTGCCATCAGTAGGGGGGAGATAACTGAAGCTTTCTTT. This translates into CAISRGEITEAFF.

This chain's CDR3 is CAWSVKWDEQFF. CDR3 nucleotides: TGTGCCTGGAGTGTAAAGTGGGATGAGCAGTTCTTC. The chain employs TRBV30 and TRBJ2-1; D is undetermined. From germline, CDR1 is GTSNPN and CDR2 SVGIG (reference sequence). V was shortened by 0 bases and J by 8 bases, with 8 bases between the two germline ends. The CDR3 runs to 12 residues.

This clonotype was picked up a small number of times. This chain connects TRBV20-1 to TRBJ1-2, with D maybe TRBD1 (6 bases). Trimming cost V 6 bases and J 6 bases, with 17 bases left between them. CDR1 is DFQATT, CDR2 SNEGSKA, per germline (reference sequence). The CDR3 sequence is 13 residues long. As DNA, the CDR3 is TGCAGTGCATCGCGGGGGGCGTATGATGGCTACACCTTC. Protein: CSASRGAYDGYTF.

The sample holds a few counts of this clonotype. The chain carries TRBV20-1 and TRBJ2-2; the D gene is possibly TRBD2 (6 bases). This CDR3 is 12 amino acids long. Trimming shortened V by 6 bases and J by 5 bases, and 10 bases separated the two germline ends. Germline V lookup: CDR1 DFQATT, CDR2 SNEGSKA (reference sequence). The CDR3 DNA is TGCAGTGCCCCGGAGGGGACCGGGGAGCTGTTTTTT. It is translated as CSAPEGTGELFF.

This clonotype occurred a few times. DNA of the CDR3: TGTGCCAGCAGCCGTCAGGGGGAATCTGAAGCTTTCTTT. Protein: CASSRQGESEAFF. The chain has TRBV3-1 and TRBJ1-1; 7 positions agree with TRBD1. The CDR3 is 13 amino acids. The V gene's germline CDR1 is LGHDT and CDR2 YNNKEL (reference sequence). V was pared by 4 bases and J by 6 bases, with 5 bases of the junction left unmatched.

This clonotype was counted a single time. This chain joins TRBV2 and TRBJ2-1, with TRBD1 identical over 8 bases. V lost 10 bases to trimming and J lost 5 bases; unmatched junction nucleotides: 7. Germline loops: CDR1 SNHLY, CDR2 FYNNEI. This CDR3 is 13 amino acids long. In DNA, the CDR3 is TGTGCCACCGACAGGGGAAATCACAATGAGCAGTTCTTC. Protein sequence: CATDRGNHNEQFF.

There are a few counts of this clonotype. CDR3 in DNA: TGTGCCAGCAGTGAGTACAGGGGAGCAACTAATGAAAAACTGTTTTTT. This translates into CASSEYRGATNEKLFF. J is TRBJ1-4 and V is TRBV6-1; 7 bases match TRBD1. The ends lost 3 bases at V and 0 bases at J; junction bases unmatched: 4. Germline CDR1 MNHNS, CDR2 SASEGT. The CDR3 spans 16 residues.

The rearrangement links TRBV4-1 to TRBJ1-5; D is unresolved. Trimming removed 0 bases at V and 0 bases at J, with 6 bases between. CDR1 and CDR2 (germline): MGHRA, YSYEKL. The CDR3 length is 15 residues. CDR3 sequence reads: CASSQEPYSNQPQHF. The CDR3 nucleotides are TGCGCCAGCAGCCAAGAGCCCTATAGCAATCAGCCCCAGCATTTT.

This clonotype was seen a few times. V gene TRBV5-1 combines with J gene TRBJ2-3; D is undetermined. Germline values: CDR1 SGHRS, CDR2 YFSETQ. V dropped 4 bases and J dropped 1 base, with 10 bases sitting between them. This CDR3 spans 14 amino acids. The CDR3 reads CASSQNVGTDTQYF. Here the CDR3 DNA reads TGCGCCAGCAGCCAGAATGTGGGCACAGATACGCAGTATTTT.

Concerning this clonotype: An end of the junction differs from the germline gene, which may be a read error. CDR3 nucleotide sequence: TGCGCCAGCAGCCAGAGGACGGATAGGGTGGAAGAAAAACTGTTTTTT. It is translated as CASSQRTDRVEEKLFF. V is TRBV14 and J is TRBJ1-4; no clear D gene. Germline loops: CDR1 SGHDN, CDR2 FVKESK. CDR3 length: 16 residues. Full variable domain (rest looked up from reference TRBV14 and TRBJ1-4): EAGVTQFPSHSVIEKGQTVTLRCDPISGHDNLYWYRRVMGKEIKFLLHFVKESKQDESGMPNNRFLAERTGGTYSTLKVQPAELEDSGVYFCASSQRTDRVEEKLFFGSGTQLSVL.

CDR3 in DNA: TGTGCCACCAGCAGAGATTTTAATGAGCAGTTCTTC. Its protein product is CATSRDFNEQFF. The chain joins TRBV15 to TRBJ2-1; D is undetermined. Trimming cost V 0 bases and J 7 bases, with 4 bases left between them. CDR1 is LNHNV and CDR2 is YYDKDF in the germline V gene (reference sequence). This CDR3 is 12 amino acids long.

The chain has TRBV6-6 and TRBJ2-2, with D possibly being TRBD2 (5 bases). V lost 5 bases and J lost 6, with 19 bases in between. The CDR3 loop spans 16 amino acids. The germline CDR1 and CDR2 sequences are MNHNY and SVGAGI (reference sequence). The CDR3: CASSDPHKGSAGELFF. CDR3 nucleotides: TGTGCCAGCAGTGACCCCCATAAGGGTAGCGCCGGGGAGCTGTTTTTT.

This chain joins TRBV6-6 and TRBJ2-2; D tentatively reads TRBD1 or TRBD2 (6 bases each). V dropped 6 bases and J dropped 1 base, with 9 bases sitting between them. CDR1 is MNHNY and CDR2 is SVGAGI in the germline V gene (reference sequence). This CDR3 spans 14 amino acids. The DNA of the CDR3 is TGTGCCAGCAGGAAGGGGGGGAACACCGGGGAGCTGTTTTTT. Amino acids: CASRKGGNTGELFF.